These 3 T cell receptor beta chains came from one sample sequenced in a study of CD8 T cells in ankylosing spondylitis. MiXCR, run by TCRdb on the 5' RACE reads, gives a single entry per CDR3 protein. The top ten clones hold about 2.5% of a sample with 250,000 or so distinct CDR3 sequences, roughly 10% of them seen once. The sequenced sample was blood, either unsorted or a sorted T cell fraction (not recorded which). The source is a male donor with ankylosing spondylitis or in good health (not recorded which).

V and J are TRBV12-3 or TRBV12-4 and TRBJ2-1; maybe TRBD2 (5 bases). Trimming stripped 5 bases from V and 4 bases from J, with 12 bases between. The CDR3 extends over 14 amino acids. CDR3 in DNA: TGTGCCAGCAGTAGGTCTAGCAGTTACAATGAGCAGTTCTTC. Its translation: CASSRSSSYNEQFF.

The chain carries TRBV6-1 and TRBJ2-7; D unclear. The germline V and J ends were trimmed by 0 bases and 3 bases, with 15 bases remaining between them. This CDR3 contains 16 residues. The germline gives CDR1 MNHNS, CDR2 SASEGT. In DNA form, the CDR3 reads TGTGCCAGCAGTGAAGCGGCGCCGAGCCCGGGCTACGAGCAGTACTTC. This translates into CASSEAAPSPGYEQYF.

This clonotype was seen ten or more times. The chain recombines TRBV4-1 with TRBJ1-6; a weak D match, TRBD1 (6 bases). There are 15 residues in the CDR3. From germline, CDR1 is MGHRA and CDR2 YSYEKL. V shed 0 bases and J shed 5 bases, with 8 bases lying between them. The CDR3 DNA sequence: TGCGCCAGCAGCCAAGAGGGACAAAATAATTCACCCCTCCACTTT. Translation gives CASSQEGQNNSPLHF.